This TCR beta chain was captured in a study of T cells in Graves' hyperthyroidism and ophthalmopathy. From RNA transcripts, TCR beta CDR3 regions were amplified. The HTBI primer set drove a first-round RT-PCR of the TCR CDR3. TCRdb re-analysed the multiplex PCR reads in MiXCR, keeping a single row per CDR3 protein. The data show 500,000 or so distinct CDR3 sequences, over 15% seen once. This clonotype was detected ten times or more. Its antigen is unidentified. Study results and caveats: Most thyroid clonotypes expanded above 0.001 appeared in blood too.

V dropped 4 bases and J dropped 7; count of bases not matched to a gene: 15. Germline CDR1 SGHAT, CDR2 FQNNGV. The CDR3 runs 17 residues. Ophthalmopathy in the patients scored at least 3 on Clinical Activity Score and at least 4 on NOSPECS grade, lasting under 3 months. Out of over 7.5 ml of fresh peripheral blood came the PBMCs. The origin of this receptor is a woman aged 18 to 35 with Graves' ophthalmopathy. The V call is TRBV11-2, the J call TRBJ2-1; 8 bases agree with TRBD2. The source material was blood. The CDR3 DNA reads TGTGCCAGCAGCTCCAGTCCCGCGCGGGAGGTTGTGAATGAGCAGTTCTTC. It yields the protein CASSSSPAREVVNEQFF.